This section outlines one T cell receptor (beta chain) sequence together with its context. The CDR3 runs 12 residues. Looked up from germline, CDR1 is SGHRS and CDR2 is YFSETQ. The ends were cut back, 5 bases at V and 1 base at J, with 6 bases in the middle. This record belongs to a study of blood T cell repertoires in COVID-19. Overall study context: In each case, the material was cDNA or gDNA derived from T cells, B-cell-depleted T cells, or PBMCs.

Authors' analysis steps: Amplification of reference gene primers provided the estimated nucleated cell counts. Some clones are missing from TCRdb's copy, which holds only in-frame ones; the method was immunoSEQ multiplex PCR. For V, J and clone size, that table is used; D and trimming come from the DNA. In the table there are more than 90,000 clones, roughly 90% of which are singletons. Sequencing input: peripheral blood. This chain links TRBV5-1 with TRBJ1-2; no clear D. The sequence came from a man in his 70s who had recovered from COVID-19. The DNA of the CDR3 is TGCGCCAGCAGAGAGATTAACTATGGCTACACCTTC. It codes for CASREINYGYTF. Using reference TRBV5-1 and TRBJ1-2 for the parts outside the CDR3, the full variable domain is KAGVTQTPRYLIKTRGQQVTLSCSPISGHRSVSWYQQTPGQGLQFLFEYFSETQRNKGNFPGRFSGRQFSNSRSEMNVSTLELGDSALYLCASREINYGYTFGSGTRLTVV.